This TCR beta chain was observed in a study of control samples from healthy donors and cancer patients. Generated by immunoSEQ multiplex PCR, the TCRdb table keeps only in-frame clones and is missing some. This sample has about 410,000 clones; 75% to 95% occur once, and the top ten carry over 5.5%. Between the trimmed V and J ends, which lost 6 bases and 5 bases, there was a span of 20 bases. The CDR3 totals 15 residues. Per germline, CDR1 MDHEN and CDR2 SYDVKM. The sequencing input was PBMCs. V gene TRBV28 combines with J gene TRBJ2-7; D may be TRBD1 or TRBD2 (7 bases each). The source of this sequence is a man aged 35 to 55 with head and neck cancer. The CDR3 nucleotides read TGTGCCAGCAGCCGCCCCTACAGGGGAGGGGACGAGCAGTACTTC. Translation gives CASSRPYRGGDEQYF.